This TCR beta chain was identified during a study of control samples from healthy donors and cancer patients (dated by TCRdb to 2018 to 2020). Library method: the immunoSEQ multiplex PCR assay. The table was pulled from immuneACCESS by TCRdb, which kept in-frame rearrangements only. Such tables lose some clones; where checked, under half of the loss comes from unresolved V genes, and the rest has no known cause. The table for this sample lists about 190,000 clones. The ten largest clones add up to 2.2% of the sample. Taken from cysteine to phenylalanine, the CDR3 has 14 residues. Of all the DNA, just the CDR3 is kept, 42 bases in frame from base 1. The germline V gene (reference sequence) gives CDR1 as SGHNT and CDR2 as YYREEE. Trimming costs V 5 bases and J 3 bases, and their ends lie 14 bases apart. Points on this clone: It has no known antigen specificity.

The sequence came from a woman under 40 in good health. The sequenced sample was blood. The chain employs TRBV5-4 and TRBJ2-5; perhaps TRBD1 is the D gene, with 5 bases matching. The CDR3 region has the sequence CASSVTRDKETQYF. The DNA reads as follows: TGTGCCAGCAGTGTTACCAGGGATAAAGAGACCCAGTACTTC.